The present entry profiles one T cell receptor (beta chain) with its context. Some clones are missing from TCRdb's copy, which holds only in-frame ones; the method was immunoSEQ multiplex PCR. The sample lists approximately 150,000 clones, 90% to 95% occurring once. This CDR3 contains 16 residues. Germline CDR1 and CDR2: SGHTA and FQGNSA. V lost 1 base to trimming and J lost 1 base, with 11 bases between them. The data stem from a study of control samples from healthy donors and cancer patients. This chain connects TRBV7-2 to TRBJ1-3, with TRBD1 as a possible D gene (6 bases). The sequence was obtained from a man aged 35-49 years in good health. Sample: blood. The CDR3 bases are TGTGCCAGCAGCTTAGGGCCGCAGGGGTCTGGAAACACCATATATTTT. Translation gives CASSLGPQGSGNTIYF.